Below are 16 T cell receptor beta chains sequenced from a single sample in a study of blood T cell repertoires in COVID-19. TCRdb's copy holds only in-frame clones and misses some; the assay was immunoSEQ multiplex PCR. The sample records some 150,000 clones, 89% being singletons. Input material: PBMCs or T cells enriched from blood (not recorded which). The receptor set was obtained from a woman aged 18-35 years who had recovered from COVID-19.

CDR3 nucleotides: TGTGCCAGTAGTCCGGGACAGGGGGACGGGGAGCTGTTTTTT. This encodes CASSPGQGDGELFF. V and J are TRBV19 and TRBJ2-2; 11 nucleotides match TRBD1. CDR1 and CDR2 (germline): LNHDA, SQIVND (reference sequence). The CDR3 is 14 residues long. V was pared by 5 bases and J by 7 bases, with 3 bases of the junction left unmatched. The variable domain in full, with the rest retrieved from reference TRBV19 and TRBJ2-2, is DGGITQSPKYLFRKEGQNVTLSCEQNLNHDAMYWYRQDPGQGLRLIYYSQIVNDFQKGDIAEGYSVSREKKESFPLTVTSAQKNPTAFYLCASSPGQGDGELFFGEGSRLTVL.

The V call is TRBV6-5, the J call TRBJ2-1, with TRBD2 identical over 11 bases. Trimming cost V 7 bases and J 12 bases; bases outside gene matches: 11. Germline lookup yields CDR1 MNHEY and CDR2 SVGAGI. The CDR3 consists of 14 residues. The CDR3 nucleotides read TGTGCCAGCATAAGCACTAGCGGGAGTCTTGGGCAGTTCTTC. Translated: CASISTSGSLGQFF.

This clone was counted only a few times. This chain joins TRBV7-9 and TRBJ2-7; D might be TRBD2 (6 bases). CDR3 length equals 16 residues. The V end was cut by 5 bases, the J end by 2 bases, with 19 bases between. From germline, CDR1 is SEHNR and CDR2 FQNEAQ (reference sequence). The CDR3 loop is CASSRGGTSFPYEQYF. The CDR3 DNA reads TGTGCCAGCAGCCGGGGTGGCACTAGCTTCCCCTACGAGCAGTACTTC.

V gene TRBV27 combines with J gene TRBJ1-2; maybe TRBD1 (5 bases). The V gene's germline CDR1 is MNHEY and CDR2 SMNVEV (reference sequence). The CDR3 extends over 14 amino acids. V shed 8 bases and J shed 8 bases, with 21 bases lying between them. CDR3 loop: CASRGTKGAAGYTF. The DNA of the CDR3 is TGTGCCAGCCGTGGGACTAAAGGGGCCGCGGGCTACACCTTC.

V and J are TRBV2 and TRBJ2-3; 12 nucleotides line up with TRBD2. Per germline, CDR1 SNHLY and CDR2 FYNNEI. The CDR3 totals 16 residues. V trimming: 2 bases; J trimming: 2 bases; junction bases outside the gene matches: 2. The CDR3 protein is CASSETSGRSTDTQYF. The CDR3 DNA reads TGTGCCAGCAGTGAAACTAGCGGGAGGTCCACAGATACGCAGTATTTT.

The sample holds one count of this clone. The DNA for the CDR3 is TGTGCCAGCAGTGAGGACAGGGGGGAGACCCAGTACTTC. Translated, it gives CASSEDRGETQYF. The chain employs TRBV25-1 and TRBJ2-5; 10 nucleotides line up with TRBD1. The V gene's germline CDR1 is MGHDK and CDR2 SYGVNS. Trimming cost V 3 bases and J 5 bases; bases outside gene matches: 0. This CDR3 is 13 amino acids long.

The table lists this clone with a few counts. The chain links TRBV19 to TRBJ2-7; 8 bases are shared with TRBD1. The junction had 5 bases not matched to a gene; V was cut back by 4 bases and J by 3 bases. The CDR3 spans 14 residues. The V gene's germline CDR1 is LNHDA and CDR2 SQIVND (reference sequence). The CDR3 protein is CASSTWTGNYEQYF. CDR3 nucleotide sequence: TGTGCCAGTAGTACCTGGACAGGGAACTACGAGCAGTACTTC.

The J gene is TRBJ2-4, the V gene TRBV5-5; TRBD2 agrees at 10 bases. Per the germline V gene, CDR1 is SGHKS and CDR2 is YYEKEE (reference sequence). The trim removed 1 base at V and 7 bases at J, leaving 2 bases unmatched. The CDR3 spans 14 residues. CDR3 sequence (DNA): TGTGCCAGCAGCTTGACGGGACTAGCGAACATTCAGTACTTC. As protein: CASSLTGLANIQYF.

The chain uses TRBV13 and TRBJ1-2, with 7 bases lining up with TRBD1. The germline gives CDR1 PRHDT, CDR2 FYEKMQ (reference sequence). V gave up 5 bases and J gave up 0 bases; unmatched junction bases: 12. The CDR3 is 17 amino acids. This CDR3 is CASSPSAGGRANYGYTF. The CDR3 DNA sequence: TGTGCCAGCAGCCCCTCGGCAGGGGGGCGAGCTAACTATGGCTACACCTTC.

This chain links TRBV30 with TRBJ2-5; weak D call: TRBD2 (6 bases). The germline V and J ends were trimmed by 4 bases and 2 bases, with 8 bases remaining between them. Germline CDR1 GTSNPN, CDR2 SVGIG (reference sequence). The CDR3 spans 12 residues. The chain's CDR3 is CAWKEGQETQYF. In DNA, the CDR3 is TGTGCCTGGAAGGAGGGGCAAGAGACCCAGTACTTC.

V and J are TRBV2 and TRBJ1-2; no clear D. The CDR3 spans 14 residues. The V and J ends lost 8 bases and 0 bases respectively, with 13 bases between them. Germline assignment: CDR1 SNHLY and CDR2 FYNNEI. The CDR3 sequence is CASASTIPNYGYTF. The CDR3 DNA sequence: TGTGCCAGCGCCTCTACTATCCCTAACTATGGCTACACCTTC.

The chain uses TRBV27 and TRBJ2-7; tentative D call: TRBD1 (6 bases). This CDR3 spans 13 amino acids. V lost 0 bases to trimming and J lost 4 bases, with 7 bases between them. Germline CDR1 MNHEY, CDR2 SMNVEV (reference sequence). The CDR3 DNA reads as TGTGCCAGCAGTTTATCTACAGGGTACGAGCAGTACTTC. It codes for CASSLSTGYEQYF.

In DNA form, the CDR3 reads TGCGCCAGCAGCATAGGACTAGCGGTGGGGTCCTACAATGAGCAGTTCTTC. Its protein product is CASSIGLAVGSYNEQFF. The chain links TRBV5-1 to TRBJ2-1, with 10 bases that match TRBD2. CDR3 length: 17 residues. From germline, CDR1 is SGHRS and CDR2 YFSETQ. J lost 1 base, V lost 4 bases, and 8 bases had no gene match.

The chain is built from TRBV28 and TRBJ2-7; D remains ambiguous. The CDR3 covers 15 residues. Germline V gene data show CDR1 as MDHEN and CDR2 as SYDVKM. Deletions cut 3 bases from V and 4 bases from J, with 16 bases between. The CDR3 loop reads CASSLVPTVQYEQYF. The CDR3 DNA reads as TGTGCCAGCAGTTTGGTCCCCACGGTCCAATACGAGCAGTACTTC.

The rearrangement uses TRBV5-6 and TRBJ2-2, with 7 bases lining up with TRBD2. Germline V gene data show CDR1 as SGHDT and CDR2 as YYEEEE. The CDR3 covers 16 residues. The V and J ends lost 2 bases and 6 bases, in that order; junction bases with no gene match: 10. CDR3 nucleotides: TGTGCCAGCAGCTTATCCCGACTAGCAAGGCCCGGGGAGCTGTTTTTT. Amino acid sequence: CASSLSRLARPGELFF.

In the case of this clone: Other DNA sequences within the sample encode an identical CDR3. The chain combines TRBV19 with TRBJ1-1; D is ambiguous. CDR3 length: 13 residues. V gave up 3 bases and J gave up 2 bases, with 7 bases separating them. The germline CDR1 and CDR2 sequences are LNHDA and SQIVND (reference sequence). The chain's CDR3 is CASSITANTEAFF. The CDR3 nucleotides are TGTGCCAGTAGTATCACAGCAAACACTGAAGCTTTCTTT.